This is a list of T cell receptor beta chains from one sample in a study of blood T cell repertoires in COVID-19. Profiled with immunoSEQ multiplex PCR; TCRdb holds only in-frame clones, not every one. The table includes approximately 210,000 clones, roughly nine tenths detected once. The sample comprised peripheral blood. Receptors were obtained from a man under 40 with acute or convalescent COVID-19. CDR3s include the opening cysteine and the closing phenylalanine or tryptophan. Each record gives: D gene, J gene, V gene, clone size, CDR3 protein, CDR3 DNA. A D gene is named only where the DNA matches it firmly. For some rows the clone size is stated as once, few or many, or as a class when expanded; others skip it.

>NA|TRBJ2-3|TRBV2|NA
CASSGLEKEYF
TGTGCCAGCAGTGGACTAGAGAAGGAGTATTTT
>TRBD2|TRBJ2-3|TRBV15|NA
CATSRDLGGRSTDTQYF
TGTGCCACCAGCAGAGATCTGGGCGGGAGGTCCACAGATACGCAGTATTTT
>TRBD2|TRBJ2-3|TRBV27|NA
CASSFLAGVTDTQYF
TGTGCCAGCAGTTTCCTAGCGGGAGTAACAGATACGCAGTATTTT
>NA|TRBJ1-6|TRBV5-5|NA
CASSLALTANSPLHF
TGTGCCAGCAGCTTGGCACTGACAGCCAATTCACCCCTCCACTTT
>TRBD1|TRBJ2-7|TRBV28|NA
CASSGMGQGGVPYEQYF
TGTGCCAGCAGTGGTATGGGACAGGGAGGGGTCCCCTACGAGCAGTACTTC
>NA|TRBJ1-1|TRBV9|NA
CASNTGTMNTEAFF
TGTGCCAGCAACACGGGAACCATGAACACTGAAGCTTTCTTT
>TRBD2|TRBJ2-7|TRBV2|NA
CASSKGVLAGGPRGPYEQYF
TGTGCCAGCAGTAAAGGGGTACTAGCGGGGGGGCCCCGTGGACCCTACGAGCAGTACTTC
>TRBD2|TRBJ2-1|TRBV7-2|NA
CASSLRLAGPSFNEQFF
TGTGCCAGCAGCTTAAGACTAGCGGGACCTTCGTTCAATGAGCAGTTCTTC
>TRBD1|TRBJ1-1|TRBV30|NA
CAWDRGQVTEAFF
TGTGCCTGGGACAGGGGGCAGGTCACTGAAGCTTTCTTT
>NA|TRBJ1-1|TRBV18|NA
CASSPSDRFNTEAFF
TGTGCCAGCTCACCGTCCGACAGATTTAACACTGAAGCTTTCTTT
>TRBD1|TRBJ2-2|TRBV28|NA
CASSLLDRARSGELFF
TGTGCCAGCAGTCTCCTTGACAGGGCTAGGAGCGGGGAGCTGTTTTTT
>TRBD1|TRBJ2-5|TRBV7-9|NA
CASSGGQVQYF
TGTGCCAGCAGCGGGGGACAGGTTCAGTACTTC
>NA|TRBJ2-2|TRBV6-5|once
CASRQSGTNTGELFF
TGTGCCAGCAGACAATCCGGGACGAACACCGGGGAGCTGTTTTTT
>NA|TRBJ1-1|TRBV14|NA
CASSPTAGVTEAFF
TGTGCCAGCAGCCCAACGGCAGGGGTGACTGAAGCTTTCTTT
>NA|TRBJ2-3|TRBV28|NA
CASSASTDTQYF
TGTGCCAGCTCAGCTAGCACGGATACGCAGTATTTT
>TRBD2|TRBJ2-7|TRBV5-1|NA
CASSPTSGSYEQYF
TGCGCCAGCAGCCCGACTAGCGGGAGCTACGAGCAGTACTTC
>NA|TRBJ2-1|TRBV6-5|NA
CASSRDSAFYNEQFF
TGTGCCAGCAGTCGGGACTCAGCATTTTACAATGAGCAGTTCTTC
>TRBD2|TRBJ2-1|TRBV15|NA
CATSNLGLAGLNEQFF
TGTGCCACCAGCAACTTGGGACTAGCGGGACTCAATGAGCAGTTCTTC
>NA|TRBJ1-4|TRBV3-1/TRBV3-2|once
CASSQDVGGREKLFF
TGTGCCAGCAGCCAAGATGTGGGGGGAAGGGAAAAACTGTTTTTT
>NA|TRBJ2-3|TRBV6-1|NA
CASSEGGRGTQYF
TGTGCCAGCAGTGAGGGGGGACGGGGTACGCAGTATTTT
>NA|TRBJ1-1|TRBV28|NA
CASSFRGMNTEAFF
TGTGCCAGCAGTTTCCGGGGGATGAACACTGAAGCTTTCTTT
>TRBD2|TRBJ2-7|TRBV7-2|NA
CASSLIAGVGEQYF
TGTGCCAGCAGCTTAATAGCGGGAGTGGGGGAGCAGTACTTC
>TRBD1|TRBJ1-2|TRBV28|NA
CASSTRQTGARGYGYTF
TGTGCCAGCAGTACCAGACAGACAGGGGCGCGCGGCTATGGCTACACCTTC
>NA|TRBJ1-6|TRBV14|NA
CASSRTQGANSPLHF
TGTGCCAGCAGCCGTACACAGGGAGCTAATTCACCCCTCCACTTT
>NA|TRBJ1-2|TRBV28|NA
CARSPTGRALYGYTF
TGTGCCAGGTCCCCAACGGGCAGGGCCCTCTATGGCTACACCTTC
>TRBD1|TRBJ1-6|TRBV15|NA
CATSRDTTGVSPLHF
TGTGCCACCAGCAGAGATACAACAGGGGTATCACCCCTCCACTTT
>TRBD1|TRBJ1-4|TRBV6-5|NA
CASSRDRGRIEKLFF
TGTGCCAGCAGCCGAGACAGGGGGCGAATCGAAAAACTGTTTTTT
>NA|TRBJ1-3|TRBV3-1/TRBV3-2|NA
CASSQRQHSGNTIYF
TGTGCCAGCAGCCAAAGACAGCACTCTGGAAACACCATATATTTT
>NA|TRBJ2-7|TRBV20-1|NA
CSARVHDEQYF
TGCAGTGCTAGAGTCCATGACGAGCAGTACTTC
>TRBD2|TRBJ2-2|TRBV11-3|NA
CASSFFSGGTGDGELFF
TGTGCCAGCAGCTTTTTTAGCGGGGGGACCGGCGACGGGGAGCTGTTTTTT
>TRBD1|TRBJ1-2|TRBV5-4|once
CASSRGDSSYGYTF
TGTGCCAGCAGCCGTGGGGACAGTAGCTATGGCTACACCTTC
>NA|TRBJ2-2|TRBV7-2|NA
CASRNSRRGGELFF
TGTGCCAGCAGAAATTCACGACGGGGCGGGGAGCTGTTTTTT
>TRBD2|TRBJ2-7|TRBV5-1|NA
CASSFFGGGQTYEQYF
TGCGCCAGCAGCTTCTTCGGCGGGGGGCAAACCTACGAGCAGTACTTC
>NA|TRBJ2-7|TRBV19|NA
CASSRDSIGSQYF
TGTGCCAGTAGCAGGGACTCCATCGGATCGCAGTACTTC
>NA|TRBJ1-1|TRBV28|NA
CASTPGRSGSTEAFF
TGTGCCAGCACCCCCGGAAGGTCGGGGTCCACTGAAGCTTTCTTT
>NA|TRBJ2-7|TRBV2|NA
CASLLGYEQYF
TGTGCCAGTCTACTCGGGTACGAGCAGTACTTC
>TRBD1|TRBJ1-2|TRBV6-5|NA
CASLPWDRKNYGYTF
TGTGCCAGCCTACCTTGGGACAGGAAGAACTATGGCTACACCTTC
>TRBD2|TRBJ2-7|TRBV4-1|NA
CASSLGTSGSYEQYF
TGCGCCAGCAGCCTAGGGACTAGCGGATCCTACGAGCAGTACTTC
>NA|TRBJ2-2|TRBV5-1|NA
CASSLEGGAPTGELFF
TGCGCCAGCAGCTTGGAGGGGGGGGCCCCCACCGGGGAGCTGTTTTTT
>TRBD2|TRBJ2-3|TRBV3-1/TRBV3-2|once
CASGVSGRSTDTQYF
TGTGCCAGCGGCGTTAGCGGGCGAAGCACAGATACGCAGTATTTT